This T cell receptor (beta chain) was found in a study of OX40 agonist ivuxolimab in advanced cancers. Study as a whole: Of the participants, approximately 38% had some prior anti-PD-1, anti-PD-L1 or anti-CTLA-4 therapy, which was allowed. Study outcomes and limitations: Low levels of normalized T-cell clonal expansion also appeared in some nonresponders. Which antigen the expanded peripheral T cells recognized is unknown.

With respect to this clone: The antigen remains undetermined.

The CDR3 runs to 14 residues. V was clipped by 8 bases and J by 6 bases, with 19 bases between them. Germline CDR1 reads MNHEY; CDR2 reads SVGAGI. Using immunoSEQ multiplex PCR, the repertoire was profiled, and TCRdb retains in-frame clones only, with some absent. The sample lists 100,000 to 110,000 clones, 85% to 95% occurring once. The material was CD4+ or CD8+ T cells sorted from blood, obtained in a trial of the OX40 agonist ivuxolimab. The rearrangement links TRBV6-5 to TRBJ1-1; D is perhaps TRBD1 (5 bases). The receptor was isolated from an adult with an advanced solid tumor such as melanoma, head and neck, liver or kidney cancer. The CDR3 loop is CASSGTSFIAEAFF. In DNA, the CDR3 is TGTGCCAGCTCCGGGACTTCTTTCATTGCTGAAGCTTTCTTT.